The T cell receptor beta chain under discussion was sequenced for a study of T cells expressing NK-cell markers. The wider study: The study drew TCR beta repertoires from sorted CD3+CD56+NKG2C+, CD3+CD56+NKG2C- and CD3+CD56-NKG2C+ T cells. Whole-study results and caveats: A few donors' CD3+CD56-NKG2C+ cells were dominated by the same clonotypes. In roughly six donors, dominant NKG2C+ clonotypes were roughly 1.0-8% of CD8+ T cells.

Germline CDR1 LNHNV, CDR2 YYDKDF (reference sequence). CDR3 length: 14 residues. Remarks on this clonotype: The antigen remains unidentified.

The authors made TCR beta cDNA libraries by 5'RACE template switching. This switching added a universal primer site and UMIs. TCRdb re-called the 5' RACE reads and shows each CDR3 protein once, DNA omitted. The sample's table shows 300,000 to 450,000 distinct CDR3 sequences. Sequenced input: blood T cells: a sorted CD56 or NKG2C T cell subset, CD4+ or CD8+ T cells, or bulk PBMC T cells (not recorded which). The clonotype originates from a man aged 18-69 years in good health. The chain links TRBV15 to TRBJ2-5; TCRdb selects TRBD1, and the lack of DNA leaves this call unchecked. CDR3 amino acids: CATSTGGREVTQYF.